The clone carrying this T cell receptor (beta chain) occurred a few times. Its antigen is still unknown. Rearranged V-D-J TRB sequences were amplified with a mixed TRB-A/B primer pool. TCRdb recomputed calls from the multiplex PCR reads with MiXCR, one row per CDR3 protein. The sample lists about 5,500 distinct CDR3 sequences; approximately 29% were seen once. This record comes from a study of T cell repertoires in aging, cancer and after chemotherapy. Peripheral blood genomic DNA, not sorted cells or RNA, was the template. Notes on the study in general: In healthy donors, age-related TCR diversity loss mainly reflected lost richness.

The material sequenced was blood. This clonotype was sampled from a human donor in good health.

The CDR3 sequence is CASSDRGLENIQYF. CDR3 nucleotides: TGTGCCAGCAGTGACAGGGGGCTTGAAAACATTCAGTACTTC. This chain joins TRBV27 and TRBJ2-4; TRBD1 matches 10 bases. V shed 5 bases and J 5 bases; nucleotides not matched to a gene: 3. Germline lookup yields CDR1 MNHEY and CDR2 SMNVEV (reference sequence). CDR3 length: 14 amino acids.